The 26 T cell receptor beta chains given below trace back to one sample, sequenced in a study of T cell responses to AZD1222 COVID-19 vaccine. The data were produced by immunoSEQ multiplex PCR, yet TCRdb's version contains in-frame clones alone and is incomplete. The repertoire includes 130,000 to 150,000 clones, approximately 90% of them detected once, and about 3% sits in the top ten. Sequenced here: peripheral blood, sampled on day 0 of MenACWY control vaccination. Receptors were obtained from an adult in good health.

The J gene is TRBJ2-3, the V gene TRBV6-4; D not certain. Germline loops: CDR1 MRHNA, CDR2 SNTAGT. V was clipped by 3 bases and J by 3 bases, with 13 bases between them. There are 15 residues in the CDR3. The CDR3 sequence: CASSDMVTGTDTQYF. The CDR3 DNA sequence: TGTGCCAGCAGTGATATGGTCACCGGGACAGATACGCAGTATTTT.

The chain links TRBV18 to TRBJ2-7; 10 bases line up with TRBD1. The CDR3 runs 14 residues. V was clipped by 2 bases and J by 6 bases; unmatched bases: 4. Germline values: CDR1 KGHSH, CDR2 LQKENI. CDR3 sequence (DNA): TGTGCCAGCTCACCAGGGACAGGGGCGGTCGAGCAGTACTTC. Its protein is CASSPGTGAVEQYF.

The gene calls are TRBV29-1 and TRBJ1-2, with D tentatively TRBD1 (5 bases). This CDR3 region has 14 residues. V dropped 3 bases and J dropped 4 bases, with 15 bases sitting between them. CDR1 and CDR2 from the germline V gene are SQVTM and ANQGSEA. CDR3 in DNA: TGCAGCGTTGAGTCATCGACAGCTATCTATGGCTACACCTTC. Its translation: CSVESSTAIYGYTF.

The chain carries TRBV7-2 and TRBJ2-7; 8 bases match TRBD2. The CDR3 has 13 residues. Germline trimming cut 5 bases from V and 0 bases from J; bases unmatched to any gene: 0. Germline-derived CDR1 and CDR2 are SGHTA and FQGNSA. In nucleotides, the CDR3 is TGTGCCAGCAGCACTAGCGGCTCCTACGAGCAGTACTTC. This translates into CASSTSGSYEQYF.

The chain employs TRBV3-1 (or the pseudogene TRBV3-2) and TRBJ2-5; tentatively, D is TRBD2 (6 bases). With 0 bases removed from V and 5 bases from J, the gap between germline ends came to 13 bases. The CDR3 consists of 15 residues. Per germline, CDR1 LGHDT and CDR2 YNNKEL (reference sequence). The CDR3 loop is CASSQDPGVGETQYF. As DNA, the CDR3 is TGTGCCAGCAGCCAAGACCCGGGAGTTGGGGAGACCCAGTACTTC.

The CDR3 region has the DNA TGTGCCAGCAGCTTAGGAGTTAGAGTGGGGCAGTACTTC. It translates to CASSLGVRVGQYF. The chain employs TRBV7-8 and TRBJ2-7; D uncertain. CDR1 is SGHVS and CDR2 is FQNEAQ in the germline V gene. This CDR3 contains 13 residues. The V end lost 1 base, the J end lost 9 bases, and 13 bases lay between the germline ends.

The chain is built from TRBV11-2 and TRBJ2-7; D is possibly TRBD1 or TRBD2 (5 bases each). V lost 0 bases and J 4 bases, leaving 7 bases between the germline ends. CDR1 and CDR2 from the germline V gene are SGHAT and FQNNGV. This CDR3 contains 13 residues. This chain's CDR3 is CASSLDREYEQYF. The CDR3 coding sequence is TGTGCCAGCAGCTTAGACAGGGAGTACGAGCAGTACTTC.

The chain is built from TRBV30 and TRBJ1-1, with no clear D. The CDR3 has 11 amino acids. The V gene's germline CDR1 is GTSNPN and CDR2 SVGIG (reference sequence). With 2 bases removed from V and 5 bases from J, the gap between germline ends came to 6 bases. The CDR3 bases are TGTGCCTGGAGTATGGGTACTGAAGCTTTCTTT. Protein sequence: CAWSMGTEAFF.

The rearrangement joins TRBV7-2 to TRBJ2-7, with 8 positions matching TRBD2. The CDR3 has 15 amino acids. J lost 1 base, V lost 2 bases, and 4 bases had no gene match. Germline values: CDR1 SGHTA, CDR2 FQGNSA. Here the CDR3 DNA reads TGTGCCAGCAGCTTAAGGACTAGCCGATCCTACGAGCAGTACTTC. The encoded protein is CASSLRTSRSYEQYF.

The genes are TRBV7-3 and TRBJ1-6; D may be TRBD1 (6 bases). Germline values: CDR1 SGHTA, CDR2 FQGTGA. V lost 3 bases and J 9 bases, leaving 12 bases between the germline ends. The CDR3 spans 14 residues. This CDR3 reads CASSFQGKGSPLHF. In nucleotides, the CDR3 is TGTGCCAGCAGCTTTCAGGGGAAGGGTTCACCCCTCCACTTT.

The rearrangement joins TRBV5-4 to TRBJ2-3; D perhaps matches TRBD1 (5 bases). The CDR3 has 15 amino acids. Looked up from germline, CDR1 is SGHNT and CDR2 is YYREEE (reference sequence). V gave up 4 bases and J gave up 3 bases, with 15 bases separating them. CDR3 protein: CASSPVARVTDTQYF. The CDR3, as DNA: TGTGCCAGCAGCCCGGTGGCCAGGGTAACAGATACGCAGTATTTT.

This clone was seen just once. This chain links TRBV6-5 with TRBJ1-2, with 10 bases fitting TRBD1. V shed 7 bases, J shed 3 bases, and the junction held 8 bases outside the gene matches. The CDR3 length is 15 residues. Germline-derived CDR1 and CDR2 are MNHEY and SVGAGI. In nucleotides, the CDR3 is TGTGCCAGCACCGAGGGGACAGGGGAGTACTATGGCTACACCTTC. Its protein product is CASTEGTGEYYGYTF.

The chain couples TRBV18 to TRBJ2-5; no definite D call. The germline gives CDR1 KGHSH, CDR2 LQKENI. V shed 4 bases and J shed 4 bases, with 10 bases lying between them. CDR3 size: 13 residues. CDR3 sequence (DNA): TGTGCCAGCTCACAGGGTCAGCGAGAGACCCAGTACTTC. It translates to CASSQGQRETQYF.

The J gene is TRBJ2-5, the V gene TRBV3-1 (or the pseudogene TRBV3-2); D is unclear. This CDR3 is built from 11 residues. The V end was cut by 8 bases, the J end by 5 bases, with 9 bases between. Germline lookup yields CDR1 LGHDT and CDR2 YNNKEL (reference sequence). DNA of the CDR3: TGTGCCAGCCGTAACAGCGAGACCCAGTACTTC. This encodes CASRNSETQYF.

The V call is TRBV7-9, the J call TRBJ1-2, with TRBD1 matching over 9 bases. The CDR3 covers 14 residues. Trimming at V came to 5 bases and at J to 4 bases, leaving 5 bases not matched to a gene. CDR1 and CDR2 (germline): SEHNR, FQNEAQ (reference sequence). In DNA form, the CDR3 reads TGTGCCAGCAGCCCCGGGACAGGGCTCTATGGCTACACCTTC. It translates to CASSPGTGLYGYTF.

This clone has more than one count but fewer than ten. The genes are TRBV18 and TRBJ1-2, with TRBD1 matching 7 bases. V was pared by 3 bases and J by 6 bases, with 4 bases of the junction left unmatched. This CDR3 spans 13 amino acids. Germline loops: CDR1 KGHSH, CDR2 LQKENI. CDR3 residues: CASSPRGINGYTF. CDR3 sequence (DNA): TGTGCCAGCTCACCCAGGGGGATAAATGGCTACACCTTC.

The V gene is TRBV11-2, the J gene TRBJ2-7; D is unclear. Germline-derived CDR1 and CDR2 are SGHAT and FQNNGV. Trimming removed 5 bases from V and 7 bases from J, with 3 bases in between. This CDR3 contains 9 residues. The CDR3 here is CASSPEQYF. Written as DNA, the CDR3 is TGTGCCAGCAGCCCTGAGCAGTACTTC.

The chain carries TRBV27 and TRBJ1-2; the D gene is possibly TRBD1 (5 bases). Trimming removed 6 bases from V and 9 bases from J, with 20 bases in between. The length of the CDR3 is 14 residues. Looked up from germline, CDR1 is MNHEY and CDR2 is SMNVEV (reference sequence). CDR3 coding DNA: TGTGCCAGCAGCGCCTCCGGGGCCACCAGGAGCTACACCTTC. This sequence encodes CASSASGATRSYTF.

The chain carries TRBV7-2 and TRBJ2-1; D remains unclear. CDR3 size: 13 residues. Germline V lookup: CDR1 SGHTA, CDR2 FQGNSA. The V gene lost 4 bases and the J gene lost 10 bases, with 14 bases spanning the gap. CDR3 in amino acids: CASSSGPVGEQFF. The CDR3 region has the DNA TGTGCCAGCAGCTCCGGCCCGGTGGGGGAGCAGTTCTTC.

The sample holds a few counts of this clone. The chain joins TRBV5-1 to TRBJ2-7; D not certain. There are 13 residues in the CDR3. The V and J ends lost 0 bases and 3 bases respectively, with 7 bases between them. The germline V gene has CDR1 SGHRS and CDR2 YFSETQ. This CDR3 reads CASSLGQDYEQYF. CDR3 nucleotide sequence: TGCGCCAGCAGCTTGGGGCAAGACTACGAGCAGTACTTC.

The J gene is TRBJ1-4, the V gene TRBV2; a weak D match, TRBD1 (5 bases). Trimming removed 4 bases from V and 3 bases from J, with 9 bases in between. This CDR3 comprises 14 residues. CDR1 is SNHLY, CDR2 FYNNEI, per germline. The CDR3 here is CASSARDANEKLFF. For the CDR3, the DNA is TGTGCCAGCAGTGCCAGGGATGCTAATGAAAAACTGTTTTTT.

CDR3 nucleotide sequence: TGTGCCACCAGTGACCCGGGACAGGGAACAGAAAAACTGTTTTTT. Residues: CATSDPGQGTEKLFF. The chain has TRBV24-1 and TRBJ1-4; TRBD1 aligns across 9 bases. Germline lookup yields CDR1 KGHDR and CDR2 SFDVKD. The CDR3 is 15 residues long. V dropped 4 bases and J dropped 8; count of bases not matched to a gene: 7.

The rearrangement uses TRBV30 and TRBJ1-4; D is unresolved. The V end lost 0 bases, the J end lost 0 bases, and 8 bases lay between the germline ends. Germline CDR1 and CDR2: GTSNPN and SVGIG (reference sequence). The CDR3 is 15 residues long. The CDR3 nucleotides read TGTGCCTGGAGTGTAGGGTCAGCAACTAATGAAAAACTGTTTTTT. It codes for CAWSVGSATNEKLFF.

This clone was counted once. The V and J genes are TRBV9 and TRBJ2-5; TRBD1 aligns across 8 bases. Trimming at V came to 3 bases and at J to 2 bases, leaving 6 bases not matched to a gene. This CDR3 contains 15 residues. Germline CDR1 SGDLS, CDR2 YYNGEE. In DNA, the CDR3 is TGTGCCAGCAGCGCAATGACAGGGGCTCAAGAGACCCAGTACTTC. This sequence encodes CASSAMTGAQETQYF.

The V call is TRBV12-5, the J call TRBJ1-6; D perhaps matches TRBD1 (6 bases). The germline V gene encodes CDR1 LGHNT and CDR2 FRNRAP. This CDR3 has 14 amino acids. With 6 bases removed from V and 4 bases from J, the gap between germline ends came to 10 bases. The CDR3 here is CASGPTGYNSPLHF. The CDR3 coding sequence is TGTGCTAGTGGCCCTACAGGGTATAATTCACCCCTCCACTTT.

CDR3 in amino acids: CASSLFPGRTHSGANVLTF. The DNA for the CDR3 is TGTGCCAGCAGCTTATTCCCGGGACGGACGCACTCTGGGGCCAACGTCCTGACTTTC. The chain combines TRBV11-2 with TRBJ2-6; perhaps D is TRBD1 or TRBD2 (5 bases each). CDR3 length: 19 amino acids. Germline V CDR1 and CDR2: SGHAT, FQNNGV. Between the trimmed V and J ends, which lost 2 bases and 0 bases, there was a span of 17 bases.